The 18 T cell receptor beta chains listed next were all sequenced from one sample in a study of shared clonotypes between healthy human individuals. Positively selected for CCR7, the CD45RO-negative cells used as naive CD8 cells excluded terminally differentiated effector memory CD45RA+ cells. Clones were read by immunoSEQ multiplex PCR, and TCRdb kept only the in-frame ones, dropping some. The sample has roughly 1,800,000 clones, about 95% seen once; the top ten hold under 1.5%. Source material: naive CD8+ T cells sorted from blood. The receptors were gathered from a man between 18 and 29 years old in good health.

This chain links TRBV13 with TRBJ1-2; TRBD1 matches at 7 bases. Germline V lookup: CDR1 PRHDT, CDR2 FYEKMQ (reference sequence). The length of the CDR3 is 14 residues. Losses at the gene ends were 4 bases for V and 8 bases for J; bases not matched to a gene: 10. CDR3: CASSSDRAWRGYTF. CDR3 in DNA: TGTGCCAGCAGCTCCGACAGGGCCTGGCGAGGCTACACCTTC.

This clone was recorded only once. Other DNA variants within this sample encode the same CDR3. The rearrangement links TRBV28 to TRBJ2-2; D remains ambiguous. The CDR3 contains 14 residues. The V gene lost 1 base and the J gene lost 3 bases, with 6 bases spanning the gap. Germline V gives CDR1 MDHEN, CDR2 SYDVKM. The DNA of the CDR3 is TGTGCCAGCAGTTTATTCGCGGACACCGGGGAGCTGTTTTTT. This gives the protein CASSLFADTGELFF.

CDR3: CASSSWSGANVLTF. In nucleotides, the CDR3 is TGTGCCAGCAGCTCTTGGTCTGGGGCCAACGTCCTGACTTTC. The J gene is TRBJ2-6, the V gene TRBV7-6; D not certain. The V gene's germline CDR1 is SGHVS and CDR2 FNYEAQ. V dropped 4 bases and J dropped 1 base, with 5 bases sitting between them. The CDR3 is made up of 14 amino acids.

The CDR3 loop is CASRSSGLSYEQYF. The CDR3 DNA sequence: TGTGCCAGCAGGTCTAGCGGACTCTCCTACGAGCAGTACTTC. V is TRBV5-6 and J is TRBJ2-7; 7 nucleotides align to TRBD2. The V segment lost 5 bases and the J segment 0 bases; nucleotides outside the gene matches: 5. Germline assignment: CDR1 SGHDT and CDR2 YYEEEE. The length of the CDR3 is 14 residues.

Note on this clone: One base away lies a much larger clone, so this may be a sequencing read error. Distinct nucleotide sequences in the sample also encode this CDR3. The chain employs TRBV28 and TRBJ2-7; D is unclear. Germline V gives CDR1 MDHEN, CDR2 SYDVKM. The CDR3 consists of 11 residues. The ends were cut back, 4 bases at V and 2 bases at J, with 3 bases in the middle. This CDR3 reads CASSYTYEQYF. CDR3 nucleotide sequence: TGTGCCAGCAGTTACACCTACGAGCAGTACTTC.

The V and J genes are TRBV28 and TRBJ2-7; 7 nucleotides match TRBD1. V lost 5 bases, J lost 3 bases, and 4 bases stayed unmatched. Germline V CDR1 and CDR2: MDHEN, SYDVKM. The CDR3 runs to 13 residues. As DNA, the CDR3 is TGTGCCAGCAGTGGGTGGGACAGCTACGAGCAGTACTTC. Protein sequence: CASSGWDSYEQYF.

On this clone: Other DNA variants within this sample encode the same CDR3. The chain links TRBV27 to TRBJ2-7; a weak D match, TRBD2 (6 bases). Trimming took off 0 bases at V and 3 bases at J, with 9 bases between the two ends. The CDR3 is made up of 14 amino acids. Germline V gives CDR1 MNHEY, CDR2 SMNVEV (reference sequence). DNA of the CDR3: TGTGCCAGCAGTTTATCGGGGGGAAGCTACGAGCAGTACTTC. Amino acids: CASSLSGGSYEQYF.

The V gene is TRBV5-1, the J gene TRBJ2-7; 7 bases match TRBD2. Germline CDR1 SGHRS, CDR2 YFSETQ. The CDR3 is made up of 15 amino acids. Unmatched junction bases numbered 8, after V lost 2 bases and J lost 3 bases. The CDR3 nucleotides are TGCGCCAGCAGCTTACCTCTAGCGGAGGACTACGAGCAGTACTTC. This translates into CASSLPLAEDYEQYF. The complete variable domain, with remaining parts taken from reference TRBV5-1 and TRBJ2-7, reads KAGVTQTPRYLIKTRGQQVTLSCSPISGHRSVSWYQQTPGQGLQFLFEYFSETQRNKGNFPGRFSGRQFSNSRSEMNVSTLELGDSALYLCASSLPLAEDYEQYFGPGTRLTVT.

This clone showed up just once. The rearrangement joins TRBV4-1 to TRBJ2-2; possibly TRBD1 for D (5 bases). The CDR3 sequence is 17 residues long. The germline gives CDR1 MGHRA, CDR2 YSYEKL. V shed 2 bases and J shed 3 bases, with 16 bases lying between them. The CDR3 region has the DNA TGCGCCAGCAGCCAAAGGGGTGTTGGCGGCTACACCGGGGAGCTGTTTTTT. It yields the protein CASSQRGVGGYTGELFF.

V is TRBV6-1 and J is TRBJ2-7; 9 bases are a match to TRBD1. There are 13 residues in the CDR3. Germline V CDR1 and CDR2: MNHNS, SASEGT. V lost 6 bases, J lost 4 bases, and 4 bases stayed unmatched. The CDR3 bases are TGTGCCAGCAGAGGACAGGGGACGTACGAGCAGTACTTC. Translation gives CASRGQGTYEQYF.

The CDR3 here is CASHGPGGYTGELFF. CDR3 DNA sequence: TGCGCCAGCCACGGACCGGGAGGTTACACCGGGGAGCTGTTTTTT. J is TRBJ2-2 and V is TRBV4-1; 7 bases match TRBD2. The CDR3 runs to 15 residues. The V segment lost 8 bases and the J segment 3 bases; nucleotides outside the gene matches: 9. Germline CDR1 and CDR2: MGHRA and YSYEKL.

The chain links TRBV6-1 to TRBJ2-3; 12 bases are a match to TRBD2. V lost 2 bases to trimming and J lost 2 bases; unmatched junction nucleotides: 11. Germline lookup yields CDR1 MNHNS and CDR2 SASEGT. The length of the CDR3 is 19 residues. CDR3: CASSEITSGGQWVTDTQYF. The DNA for the CDR3 is TGTGCCAGCAGTGAAATCACTAGCGGGGGGCAATGGGTCACAGATACGCAGTATTTT.

The V gene is TRBV5-4, the J gene TRBJ2-1; the match to TRBD2 covers 7 bases. This CDR3 region has 15 residues. After removal of 2 bases from V and 8 bases from J, the junction contained 10 bases not matched to a gene. The germline V gene encodes CDR1 SGHNT and CDR2 YYREEE (reference sequence). CDR3 sequence (DNA): TGTGCCAGCAGCTTTTCAGGACTAGGTTCGGATGAGCAGTTCTTC. It translates to CASSFSGLGSDEQFF.

The rearrangement links TRBV10-1 to TRBJ2-2; D perhaps matches TRBD2 (5 bases). The CDR3 loop spans 16 amino acids. V lost 1 base to trimming and J lost 6 bases, with 15 bases between them. Germline CDR1 and CDR2: WNHNN and SYGVQD (reference sequence). CDR3 DNA: TGCGCCAGCAGTGAGTACTTTGGAGGTAGCGCCGGGGAGCTGTTTTTT. The encoded protein is CASSEYFGGSAGELFF.

The V and J genes are TRBV9 and TRBJ2-7; D is perhaps TRBD2 (6 bases). This CDR3 comprises 14 residues. The germline CDR1 and CDR2 sequences are SGDLS and YYNGEE. V was cut by 0 bases and J by 4 bases, with 11 bases left in between. Here the CDR3 reads CASSVGPSDYEQYF. CDR3 nucleotides: TGTGCCAGCAGCGTAGGGCCTAGCGATTACGAGCAGTACTTC.

The chain recombines TRBV6-5 with TRBJ1-1, with D unclear. This CDR3 is 13 amino acids long. Looked up from germline, CDR1 is MNHEY and CDR2 is SVGAGI. V gave up 2 bases and J gave up 7 bases, with 11 bases separating them. Here the CDR3 reads CASSYRESIEAFF. CDR3 DNA: TGTGCCAGCAGTTACCGCGAATCTATTGAAGCTTTCTTT.

The chain uses TRBV5-1 and TRBJ1-2; D call uncertain. The CDR3 covers 14 residues. With 5 bases removed from V and 5 bases from J, the gap between germline ends came to 16 bases. Germline V gene data show CDR1 as SGHRS and CDR2 as YFSETQ. CDR3 residues: CASSTQEGAYGYTF. CDR3 DNA sequence: TGCGCCAGCAGTACGCAAGAGGGTGCTTATGGCTACACCTTC.

This rearrangement joins TRBV7-9 to TRBJ2-4; D perhaps matches TRBD1 (6 bases). Trimming shortened V by 5 bases and J by 7 bases, and 15 bases separated the two germline ends. The CDR3 length is 14 residues. In germline, CDR1 is SEHNR, CDR2 FQNEAQ (reference sequence). CDR3 bases: TGTGCCAGCAGCCCCAGACAGGATCCCAACATTCAGTACTTC. Its protein product is CASSPRQDPNIQYF.